The 22 T cell receptor beta chains below were found in one sample sequenced in a study of cytomegalovirus exposure and HLA in healthy donors. Some clones are missing from TCRdb's copy, which holds only in-frame ones; the method was immunoSEQ multiplex PCR. The table records under 150,000 clones, 84% of them present only once. The sample was PBMCs. The receptor set was obtained from a woman younger than 45 in good health and CMV-seronegative.

The chain is built from TRBV7-9 and TRBJ1-1; 7 bases are shared with TRBD1. The germline V gene encodes CDR1 SEHNR and CDR2 FQNEAQ (reference sequence). J was trimmed by 1 base and V by 2 bases; bases with no gene match: 4. The CDR3 is 15 residues long. Here the CDR3 reads CASSLYRDRNTEAFF. The CDR3 DNA follows: TGTGCCAGCAGCTTATACCGGGACAGGAACACTGAAGCTTTCTTT.

V is TRBV5-6 and J is TRBJ1-1; D perhaps matches TRBD1 (5 bases). Trimming cost V 6 bases and J 0 bases, with 18 bases left between them. The germline CDR1 and CDR2 sequences are SGHDT and YYEEEE. This CDR3 is built from 16 residues. CDR3 DNA sequence: TGTGCCAGCACCCATGCCCTGGGGCTTCTGAACACTGAAGCTTTCTTT. Residues: CASTHALGLLNTEAFF. Full variable domain (remainder filled in from reference TRBV5-6 and TRBJ1-1): DAGVTQSPTHLIKTRGQQVTLRCSPKSGHDTVSWYQQALGQGPQFIFQYYEEEERQRGNFPDRFSGHQFPNYSSELNVNALLLGDSALYLCASTHALGLLNTEAFFGQGTRLTVV.

This chain links TRBV28 with TRBJ2-5; 14 bases match TRBD2. This CDR3 comprises 18 residues. The J segment lost 2 bases and the V segment lost 4 bases, leaving 9 bases of the junction unmatched. Germline CDR1 is MDHEN and CDR2 is SYDVKM. CDR3 sequence reads: CASSSTRTSGGKQETQYF. The CDR3 bases are TGTGCCAGCAGTTCGACGCGGACTAGCGGGGGGAAACAAGAGACCCAGTACTTC.

V is TRBV7-9 and J is TRBJ2-2, with TRBD1 as a possible D gene (5 bases). Deletions cut 5 bases from V and 6 bases from J, with 10 bases between. Germline CDR1 reads SEHNR; CDR2 reads FQNEAQ (reference sequence). The CDR3 sequence is 13 residues long. CDR3 loop: CASSAYRSGELFF. CDR3 DNA: TGTGCCAGCAGCGCCTACAGGTCCGGGGAGCTGTTTTTT.

The chain employs TRBV2 and TRBJ2-1; 9 positions agree with TRBD2. After removal of 7 bases from V and 0 bases from J, the junction contained 4 bases not matched to a gene. CDR1 SNHLY and CDR2 FYNNEI come from the germline V gene. This CDR3 is built from 15 residues. The CDR3 DNA sequence: TGTGCCAGCACTGCGGGGGGGCCCTCCTACAATGAGCAGTTCTTC. As protein: CASTAGGPSYNEQFF.

This clone has only one observation. J is TRBJ1-4 and V is TRBV19; 7 nucleotides line up with TRBD1. CDR3 length equals 15 residues. The trim removed 6 bases at V and 1 base at J, leaving 5 bases unmatched. Germline loops: CDR1 LNHDA, CDR2 SQIVND (reference sequence). CDR3 DNA: TGTGCCAGTAGCCAGGGGGTGCAAACTAATGAAAAACTGTTTTTT. This encodes CASSQGVQTNEKLFF. Full variable domain (remainder filled in from reference TRBV19 and TRBJ1-4): DGGITQSPKYLFRKEGQNVTLSCEQNLNHDAMYWYRQDPGQGLRLIYYSQIVNDFQKGDIAEGYSVSREKKESFPLTVTSAQKNPTAFYLCASSQGVQTNEKLFFGSGTQLSVL.

V gene TRBV18 combines with J gene TRBJ2-7, with D possibly being TRBD1 (6 bases). V lost 2 bases, J lost 4 bases, and 15 bases lay in between. CDR1 is KGHSH, CDR2 LQKENI, per germline. The CDR3 totals 15 residues. CDR3 sequence: CASSPRSAGAYEQYF. CDR3 nucleotide sequence: TGTGCCAGCTCACCAAGGTCGGCAGGGGCATACGAGCAGTACTTC.

This clone was detected once. The CDR3 protein is CASSLEGSTGLQYF. The CDR3 DNA reads TGTGCCAGCAGCTTGGAAGGGTCAACAGGTCTGCAGTACTTC. The chain joins TRBV7-2 to TRBJ2-7; TRBD1 is a possible D gene (5 bases). Trimming stripped 3 bases from V and 9 bases from J, with 18 bases between. CDR1 and CDR2 (germline): SGHTA, FQGNSA. The CDR3 covers 14 residues.

V and J are TRBV5-7 and TRBJ2-7; D unclear. TRBV5-7 belongs to the ORF category, with a function that is uncertain. The CDR3 spans 12 residues. Between the trimmed V and J ends, which lost 4 bases and 6 bases, there was a span of 11 bases. Written as DNA, the CDR3 is TGTGCCAGCAGCAACTTTGAGGTCGAGCAGTACTTC. It yields the protein CASSNFEVEQYF.

This chain joins TRBV7-9 and TRBJ1-1; 8 bases match TRBD1. The CDR3 totals 16 residues. V lost 4 bases and J lost 0; bases outside the gene matches: 7. Germline V gives CDR1 SEHNR, CDR2 FQNEAQ (reference sequence). The DNA for the CDR3 is TGTGCCAGCAGCTCCGGGGACAGGAGCATGAACACTGAAGCTTTCTTT. This encodes CASSSGDRSMNTEAFF.

V gene TRBV7-8 combines with J gene TRBJ2-5; D gene uncertain. Trimming removed 3 bases from V and 5 bases from J, with 4 bases in between. Germline V gene sequence: CDR1 SGHVS, CDR2 FQNEAQ. The CDR3 totals 11 residues. The CDR3 reads CASSFRETQYF. The CDR3 DNA reads TGTGCCAGCAGCTTCCGGGAGACCCAGTACTTC.

V gene TRBV10-3 combines with J gene TRBJ1-2; D unresolved. Germline V gives CDR1 ENHRY, CDR2 SYGVKD. V lost 4 bases, J lost 7 bases, and 13 bases lay in between. There are 13 residues in the CDR3. This CDR3 is CAISVEDSGGYTF. The CDR3 DNA reads TGTGCCATCAGTGTGGAGGACTCGGGTGGCTACACCTTC.

The chain links TRBV7-9 to TRBJ2-5, with a tentative D call TRBD1 (7 bases). From germline, CDR1 is SEHNR and CDR2 FQNEAQ (reference sequence). Deletions cut 5 bases from V and 5 bases from J, with 12 bases between. This CDR3 has 13 residues. The CDR3 loop is CASSRQGGETQYF. For the CDR3, the DNA is TGTGCCAGCAGCCGACAGGGAGGTGAGACCCAGTACTTC. Looking up the rest from reference TRBV7-9 and TRBJ2-5 gives the full variable domain: DTGVSQNPRHKITKRGQNVTFRCDPISEHNRLYWYRQTLGQGPEFLTYFQNEAQLEKSRLLSDRFSAERPKGSFSTLEIQRTEQGDSAMYLCASSRQGGETQYFGPGTRLLVL.

The chain joins TRBV5-6 to TRBJ1-1; TRBD1 matches 9 bases. The CDR3 covers 13 residues. V gave up 4 bases and J gave up 6 bases; unmatched junction bases: 4. Germline V lookup: CDR1 SGHDT, CDR2 YYEEEE. The CDR3, as DNA: TGTGCCAGCAGCCTGGGACAGGGATCTGAAGCTTTCTTT. Its protein product is CASSLGQGSEAFF.

The chain recombines TRBV7-9 with TRBJ1-4; the match to TRBD1 covers 9 bases. The CDR3 covers 14 residues. V was pared by 8 bases and J by 5 bases, with 6 bases of the junction left unmatched. Per the germline V gene, CDR1 is SEHNR and CDR2 is FQNEAQ (reference sequence). CDR3 bases: TGTGCCAGCGCCCCGGGGACAGGGAATGAAAAACTGTTTTTT. This encodes CASAPGTGNEKLFF.

The chain uses TRBV2 and TRBJ2-2; unclear D gene. Germline-derived CDR1 and CDR2 are SNHLY and FYNNEI. This CDR3 is 14 amino acids long. V was pared by 7 bases and J by 4 bases, with 13 bases between. CDR3 sequence reads: CASTVRGVTGELFF. Written as DNA, the CDR3 is TGTGCCAGCACCGTACGAGGAGTCACCGGGGAGCTGTTTTTT.

This chain links TRBV4-3 with TRBJ1-1; no clear D. Trimming stripped 3 bases from V and 0 bases from J, with 5 bases between. There are 13 residues in the CDR3. Germline-derived CDR1 and CDR2 are LGHNA and YSLEER. CDR3 loop: CASSQRVNTEAFF. In DNA form, the CDR3 reads TGCGCCAGCAGCCAGAGGGTGAACACTGAAGCTTTCTTT.

J is TRBJ2-1 and V is TRBV18, with D hard to call. This CDR3 contains 14 residues. Looked up from germline, CDR1 is KGHSH and CDR2 is LQKENI. The germline V and J ends were trimmed by 3 bases and 0 bases, with 6 bases remaining between them. CDR3 amino acids: CASSPPGSYNEQFF. The CDR3 bases are TGTGCCAGCTCACCCCCCGGCTCCTACAATGAGCAGTTCTTC.

The chain is built from TRBV7-3 and TRBJ2-7; 7 bases match TRBD2. Germline lookup yields CDR1 SGHTA and CDR2 FQGTGA. The CDR3 sequence is 13 residues long. The J segment lost 7 bases and the V segment lost 5 bases, leaving 8 bases of the junction unmatched. The CDR3: CASSPRGVGEQYF. CDR3 in DNA: TGTGCCAGCAGCCCCCGGGGGGTGGGGGAGCAGTACTTC.

The chain has TRBV7-3 and TRBJ2-6; TRBD1 aligns across 7 bases. The CDR3 runs 17 residues. Germline CDR1 reads SGHTA; CDR2 reads FQGTGA. V trimming: 3 bases; J trimming: 0 bases; junction bases outside the gene matches: 5. The CDR3 DNA sequence: TGTGCCAGCAGCTTCGGGACAGTCTACTCTGGGGCCAACGTCCTGACTTTC. It yields the protein CASSFGTVYSGANVLTF.

This chain links TRBV7-9 with TRBJ1-4, with D unclear. Deletions cut 5 bases from V and 3 bases from J, with 13 bases between. The CDR3 is 15 residues long. Germline assignment: CDR1 SEHNR and CDR2 FQNEAQ (reference sequence). The CDR3 reads CASSRRGTPNEKLFF. CDR3 nucleotide sequence: TGTGCCAGCAGCAGACGGGGTACCCCTAATGAAAAACTGTTTTTT.

The CDR3 nucleotides read TGTGCCAGCAGTTACGCGGGGGGACTCGCTGGAAACACCATATATTTT. Protein sequence: CASSYAGGLAGNTIYF. V usage is TRBV6-5 and J usage is TRBJ1-3; a weak D match, TRBD1 (5 bases). V lost 2 bases to trimming and J lost 2 bases, with 13 bases between them. This CDR3 is built from 16 residues. Germline CDR1 MNHEY, CDR2 SVGAGI.